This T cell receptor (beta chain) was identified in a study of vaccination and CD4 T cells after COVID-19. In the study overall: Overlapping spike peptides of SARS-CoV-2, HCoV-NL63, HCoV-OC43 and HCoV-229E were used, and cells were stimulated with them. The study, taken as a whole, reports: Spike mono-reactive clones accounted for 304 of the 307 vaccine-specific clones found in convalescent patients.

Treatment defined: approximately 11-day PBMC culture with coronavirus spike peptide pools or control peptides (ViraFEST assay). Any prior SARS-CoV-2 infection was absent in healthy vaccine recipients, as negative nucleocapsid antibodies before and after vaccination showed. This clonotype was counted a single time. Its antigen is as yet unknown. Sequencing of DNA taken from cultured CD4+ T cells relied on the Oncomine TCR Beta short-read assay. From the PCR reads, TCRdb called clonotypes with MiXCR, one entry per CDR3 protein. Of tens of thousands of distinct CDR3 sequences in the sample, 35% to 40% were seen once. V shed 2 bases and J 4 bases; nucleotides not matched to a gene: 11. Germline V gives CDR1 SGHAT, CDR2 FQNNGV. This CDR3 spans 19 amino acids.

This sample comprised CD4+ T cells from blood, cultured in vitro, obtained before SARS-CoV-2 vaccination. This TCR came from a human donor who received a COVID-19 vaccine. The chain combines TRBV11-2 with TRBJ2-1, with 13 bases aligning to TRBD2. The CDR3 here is CASSLFLRTSGGPYNEQFF. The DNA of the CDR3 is TGTGCCAGCAGCTTATTCCTCCGGACTAGCGGGGGACCATACAATGAGCAGTTCTTC. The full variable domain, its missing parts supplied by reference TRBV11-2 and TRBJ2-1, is EAGVAQSPRYKIIEKRQSVAFWCNPISGHATLYWYQQILGQGPKLLIQFQNNGVVDDSQLPKDRFSAERLKGVDSTLKIQPAKLEDSAVYLCASSLFLRTSGGPYNEQFFGPGTRLTVL.